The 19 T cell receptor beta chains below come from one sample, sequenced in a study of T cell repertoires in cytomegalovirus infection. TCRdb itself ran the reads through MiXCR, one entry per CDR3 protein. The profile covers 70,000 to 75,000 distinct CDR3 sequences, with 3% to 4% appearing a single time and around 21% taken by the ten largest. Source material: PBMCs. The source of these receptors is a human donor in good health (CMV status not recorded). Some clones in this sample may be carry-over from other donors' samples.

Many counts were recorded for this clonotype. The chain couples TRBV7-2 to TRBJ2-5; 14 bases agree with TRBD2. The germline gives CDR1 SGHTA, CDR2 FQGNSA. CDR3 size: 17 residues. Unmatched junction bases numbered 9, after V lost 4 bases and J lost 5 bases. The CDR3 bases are TGTGCCAGCAGCTCGTCCGGGACTAGCGGGAGTTGGGAGACCCAGTACTTC. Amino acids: CASSSSGTSGSWETQYF.

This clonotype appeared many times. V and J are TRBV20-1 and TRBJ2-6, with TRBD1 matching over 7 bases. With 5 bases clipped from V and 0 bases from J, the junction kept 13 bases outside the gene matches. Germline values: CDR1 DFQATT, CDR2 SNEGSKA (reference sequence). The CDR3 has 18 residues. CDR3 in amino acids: CSAPVLGQGVSGANVLTF. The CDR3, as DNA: TGCAGTGCTCCCGTTTTAGGGCAGGGGGTCTCTGGGGCCAACGTCCTGACTTTC.

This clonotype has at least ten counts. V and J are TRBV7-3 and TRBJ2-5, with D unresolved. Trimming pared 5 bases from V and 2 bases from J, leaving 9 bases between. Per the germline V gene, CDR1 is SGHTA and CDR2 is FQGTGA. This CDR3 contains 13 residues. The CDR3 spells CASSLGWQETQYF. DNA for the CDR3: TGTGCCAGCAGCCTGGGGTGGCAAGAGACCCAGTACTTC. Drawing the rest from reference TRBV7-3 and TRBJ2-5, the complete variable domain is GAGVSQTPSNKVTEKGKYVELRCDPISGHTALYWYRQSLGQGPEFLIYFQGTGAADDSGLPNDRFFAVRPEGSVSTLKIQRTERGDSAVYLCASSLGWQETQYFGPGTRLLVL.

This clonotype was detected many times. This CDR3 is CASRGRGDSNQPQHF. The CDR3, as DNA: TGTGCCAGCAGAGGCAGGGGAGATAGCAATCAGCCCCAGCATTTT. The chain carries TRBV27 and TRBJ1-5; possible D gene TRBD1, 6 bases. With 6 bases removed from V and 0 bases from J, the gap between germline ends came to 12 bases. Per the germline V gene, CDR1 is MNHEY and CDR2 is SMNVEV (reference sequence). The CDR3 contains 15 residues.

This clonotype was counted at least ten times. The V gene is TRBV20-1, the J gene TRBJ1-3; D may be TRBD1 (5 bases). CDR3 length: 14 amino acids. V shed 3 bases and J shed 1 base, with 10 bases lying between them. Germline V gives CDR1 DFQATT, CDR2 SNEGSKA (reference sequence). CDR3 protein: CSASTGASGNTIYF. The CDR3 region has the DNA TGCAGTGCTAGCACCGGGGCGTCTGGAAACACCATATATTTT.

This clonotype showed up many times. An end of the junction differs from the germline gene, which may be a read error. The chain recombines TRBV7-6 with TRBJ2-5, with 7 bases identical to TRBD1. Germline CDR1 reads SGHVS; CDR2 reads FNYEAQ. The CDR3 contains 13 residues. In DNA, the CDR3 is TGTGCTAGCAGCTTAGAGGGGGCGGCGACCCAGTACTTC. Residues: CASSLEGAATQYF.

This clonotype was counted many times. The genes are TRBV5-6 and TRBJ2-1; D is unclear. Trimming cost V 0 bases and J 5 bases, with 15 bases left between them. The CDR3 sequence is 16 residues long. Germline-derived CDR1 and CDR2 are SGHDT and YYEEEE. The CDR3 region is CASSLGGTTKNNEQFF. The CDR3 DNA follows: TGTGCCAGCAGCTTGGGGGGAACTACAAAAAACAATGAGCAGTTCTTC.

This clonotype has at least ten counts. CDR3: CASSLGVQEKLFF. CDR3 nucleotide sequence: TGTGCCAGCAGCTTAGGGGTACAGGAAAAACTGTTTTTT. V is TRBV7-2 and J is TRBJ1-4; D gene uncertain. The CDR3 is 13 residues long. Trimming shortened V by 1 base and J by 8 bases, and 8 bases separated the two germline ends. CDR1 SGHTA and CDR2 FQGNSA come from the germline V gene.

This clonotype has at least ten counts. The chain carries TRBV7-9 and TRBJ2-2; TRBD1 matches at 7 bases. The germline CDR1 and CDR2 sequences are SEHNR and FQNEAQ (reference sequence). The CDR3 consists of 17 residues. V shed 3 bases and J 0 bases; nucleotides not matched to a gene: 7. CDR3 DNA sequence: TGTGCCAGCAGCTTTCAGCTCGGGACAGCGAACACCGGGGAGCTGTTTTTT. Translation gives CASSFQLGTANTGELFF.

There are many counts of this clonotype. The DNA of the CDR3 is TGTGCCAGCAGCTCCGGGACAGCCGCCTCTGGGGCCAACGTCCTGACTTTC. It encodes CASSSGTAASGANVLTF. The genes are TRBV6-5 and TRBJ2-6; 7 bases fit TRBD1. The CDR3 has 17 residues. Trimming removed 6 bases from V and 0 bases from J; junction bases left unmatched: 8. The germline V gene encodes CDR1 MNHEY and CDR2 SVGAGI.

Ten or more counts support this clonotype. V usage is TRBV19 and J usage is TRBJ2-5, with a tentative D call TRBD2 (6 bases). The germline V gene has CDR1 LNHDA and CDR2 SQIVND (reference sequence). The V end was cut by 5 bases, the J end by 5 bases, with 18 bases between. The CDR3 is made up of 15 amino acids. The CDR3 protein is CASSPAFSRGETQYF. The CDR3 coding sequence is TGTGCCAGTAGTCCGGCCTTCAGCCGGGGGGAGACCCAGTACTTC.

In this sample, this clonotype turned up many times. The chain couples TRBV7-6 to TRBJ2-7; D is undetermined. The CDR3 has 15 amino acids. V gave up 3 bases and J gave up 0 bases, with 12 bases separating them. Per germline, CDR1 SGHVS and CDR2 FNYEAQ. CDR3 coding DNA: TGTGCCAGCAGCTTTTATTCCGACAACTCCTACGAGCAGTACTTC. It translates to CASSFYSDNSYEQYF.

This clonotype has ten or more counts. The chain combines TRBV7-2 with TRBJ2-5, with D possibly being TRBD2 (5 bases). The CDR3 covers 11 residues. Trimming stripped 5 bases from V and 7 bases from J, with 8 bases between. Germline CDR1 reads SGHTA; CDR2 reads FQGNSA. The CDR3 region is CASSGGGTQYF. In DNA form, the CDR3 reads TGTGCCAGCAGCGGAGGCGGGACCCAGTACTTC.

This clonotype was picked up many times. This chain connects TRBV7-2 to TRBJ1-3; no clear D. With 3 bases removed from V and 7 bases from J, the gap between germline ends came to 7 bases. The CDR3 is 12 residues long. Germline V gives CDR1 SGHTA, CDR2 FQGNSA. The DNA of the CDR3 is TGTGCCAGCAGCTTGGTGCCGAACACCATATATTTT. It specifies CASSLVPNTIYF. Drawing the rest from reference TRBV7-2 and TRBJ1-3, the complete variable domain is GAGVSQSPSNKVTEKGKDVELRCDPISGHTALYWYRQSLGQGLEFLIYFQGNSAPDKSGLPSDRFSAERTGGSVSTLTIQRTQQEDSAVYLCASSLVPNTIYFGEGSWLTVV.

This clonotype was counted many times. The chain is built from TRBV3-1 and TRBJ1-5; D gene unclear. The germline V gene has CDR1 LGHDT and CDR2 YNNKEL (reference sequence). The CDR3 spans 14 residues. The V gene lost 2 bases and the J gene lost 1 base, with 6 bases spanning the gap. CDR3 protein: CASSQSGSNQPQHF. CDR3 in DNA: TGTGCCAGCAGCCAATCTGGGAGCAATCAGCCCCAGCATTTT. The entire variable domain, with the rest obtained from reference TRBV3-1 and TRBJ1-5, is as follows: DTAVSQTPKYLVTQMGNDKSIKCEQNLGHDTMYWYKQDSKKFLKIMFSYNNKELIINETVPNRFSPKSPDKAHLNLHINSLELGDSAVYFCASSQSGSNQPQHFGDGTRLSIL.

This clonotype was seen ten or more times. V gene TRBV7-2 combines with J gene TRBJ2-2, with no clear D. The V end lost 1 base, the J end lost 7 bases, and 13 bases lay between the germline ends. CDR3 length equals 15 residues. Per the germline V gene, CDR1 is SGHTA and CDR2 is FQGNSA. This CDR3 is CASSLVGGRVGELFF. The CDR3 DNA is TGTGCCAGCAGCTTAGTAGGCGGCCGTGTCGGGGAGCTGTTTTTT.

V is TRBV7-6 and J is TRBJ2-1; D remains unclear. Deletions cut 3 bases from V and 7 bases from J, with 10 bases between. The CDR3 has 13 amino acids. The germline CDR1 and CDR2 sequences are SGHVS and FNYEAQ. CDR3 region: CASSLTAGNEQFF. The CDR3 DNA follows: TGTGCCAGCAGCTTGACCGCTGGGAATGAGCAGTTCTTC.

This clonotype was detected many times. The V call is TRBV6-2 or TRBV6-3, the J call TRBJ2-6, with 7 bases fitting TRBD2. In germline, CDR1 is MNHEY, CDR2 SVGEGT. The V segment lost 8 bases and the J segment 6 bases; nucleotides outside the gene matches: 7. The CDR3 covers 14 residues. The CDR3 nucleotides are TGTGCCAGCGAGAAGGCGGGAGTGGCCAACGTCCTGACTTTC. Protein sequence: CASEKAGVANVLTF.

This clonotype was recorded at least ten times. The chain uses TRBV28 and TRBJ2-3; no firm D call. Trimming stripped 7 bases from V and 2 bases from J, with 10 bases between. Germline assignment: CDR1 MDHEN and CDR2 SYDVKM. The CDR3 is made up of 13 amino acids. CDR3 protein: CASTLKDTDTQYF. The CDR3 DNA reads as TGTGCCAGCACCTTGAAGGACACAGATACGCAGTATTTT.